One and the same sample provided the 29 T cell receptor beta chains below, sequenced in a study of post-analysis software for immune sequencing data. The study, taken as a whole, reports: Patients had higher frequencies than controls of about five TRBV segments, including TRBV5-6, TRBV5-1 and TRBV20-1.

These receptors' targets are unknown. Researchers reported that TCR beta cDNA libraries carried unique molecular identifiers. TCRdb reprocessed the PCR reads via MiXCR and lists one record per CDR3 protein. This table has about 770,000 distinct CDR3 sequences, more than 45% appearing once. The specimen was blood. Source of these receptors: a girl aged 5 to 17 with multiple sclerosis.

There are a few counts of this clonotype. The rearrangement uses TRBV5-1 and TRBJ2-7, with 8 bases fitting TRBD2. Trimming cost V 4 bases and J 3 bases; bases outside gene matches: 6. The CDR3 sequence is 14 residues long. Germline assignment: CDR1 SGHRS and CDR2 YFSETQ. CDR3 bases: TGCGCCAGCAGCCTCGGGACTAGTGACTACGAGCAGTACTTC. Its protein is CASSLGTSDYEQYF.

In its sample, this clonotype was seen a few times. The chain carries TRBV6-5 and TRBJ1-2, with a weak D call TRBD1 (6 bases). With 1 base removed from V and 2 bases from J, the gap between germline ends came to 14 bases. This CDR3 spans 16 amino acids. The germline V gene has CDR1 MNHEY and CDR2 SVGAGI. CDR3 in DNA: TGTGCCAGCAGTTACTATGGGACAAAGGCGAACTATGGCTACACCTTC. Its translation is CASSYYGTKANYGYTF.

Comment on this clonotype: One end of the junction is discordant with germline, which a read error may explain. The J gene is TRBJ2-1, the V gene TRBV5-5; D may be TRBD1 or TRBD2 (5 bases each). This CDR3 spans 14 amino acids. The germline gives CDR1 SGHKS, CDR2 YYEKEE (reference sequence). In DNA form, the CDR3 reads TGTACCAGCAACCTGGGGGAGTGGAACAATGAGCAGTTCTTC. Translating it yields CTSNLGEWNNEQFF.

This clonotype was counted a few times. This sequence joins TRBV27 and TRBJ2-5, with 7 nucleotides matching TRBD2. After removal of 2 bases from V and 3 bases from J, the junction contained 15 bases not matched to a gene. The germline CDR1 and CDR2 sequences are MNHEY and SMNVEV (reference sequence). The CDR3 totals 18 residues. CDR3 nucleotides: TGTGCCAGCAGTTTAGAGGGAGGGCGGCGATATGGGAAAGAGACCCAGTACTTC. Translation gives CASSLEGGRRYGKETQYF.

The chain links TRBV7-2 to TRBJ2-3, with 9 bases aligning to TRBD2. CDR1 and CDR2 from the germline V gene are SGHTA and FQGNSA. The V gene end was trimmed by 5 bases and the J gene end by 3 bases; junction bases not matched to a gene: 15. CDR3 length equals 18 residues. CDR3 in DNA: TGTGCCAGCAGCCCCCAGGTACTAGCGGGCCTCTCTACAGATACGCAGTATTTT. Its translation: CASSPQVLAGLSTDTQYF.

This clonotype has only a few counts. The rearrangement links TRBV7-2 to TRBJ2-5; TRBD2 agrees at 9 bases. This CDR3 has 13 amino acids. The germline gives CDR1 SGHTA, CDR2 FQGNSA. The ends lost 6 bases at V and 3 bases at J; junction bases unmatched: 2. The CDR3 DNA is TGTGCCAGCAGGGCTAGCGGGGAAGAGACCCAGTACTTC. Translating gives CASRASGEETQYF.

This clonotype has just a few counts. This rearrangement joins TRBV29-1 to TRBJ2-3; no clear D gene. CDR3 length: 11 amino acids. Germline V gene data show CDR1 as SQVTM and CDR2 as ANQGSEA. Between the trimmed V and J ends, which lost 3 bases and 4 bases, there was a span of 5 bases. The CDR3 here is CSVEAADTQYF. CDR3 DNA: TGCAGCGTTGAGGCAGCAGATACGCAGTATTTT.

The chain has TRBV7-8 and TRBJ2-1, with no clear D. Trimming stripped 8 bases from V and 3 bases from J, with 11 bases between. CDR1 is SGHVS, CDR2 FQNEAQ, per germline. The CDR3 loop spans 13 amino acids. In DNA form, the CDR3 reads TGTGCCAGCGTCGGACCCGACTACAATGAGCAGTTCTTC. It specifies CASVGPDYNEQFF.

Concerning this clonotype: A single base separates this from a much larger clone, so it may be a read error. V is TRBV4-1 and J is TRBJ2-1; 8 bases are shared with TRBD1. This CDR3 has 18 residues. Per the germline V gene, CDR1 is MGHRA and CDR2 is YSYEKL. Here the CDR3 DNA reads TGCGCCAGCAGCCAAGACGGACAGGGAGTTTCTACTTACAATAAGCAGTTCTTC. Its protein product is CASSQDGQGVSTYNKQFF.

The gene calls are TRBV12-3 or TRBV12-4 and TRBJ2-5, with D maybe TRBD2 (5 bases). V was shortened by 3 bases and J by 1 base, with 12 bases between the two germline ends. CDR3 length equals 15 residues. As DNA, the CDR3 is TGTGCCAGCAGTTTTTCCGAGGGAAGCCAAGAGACCCAGTACTTC. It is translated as CASSFSEGSQETQYF.

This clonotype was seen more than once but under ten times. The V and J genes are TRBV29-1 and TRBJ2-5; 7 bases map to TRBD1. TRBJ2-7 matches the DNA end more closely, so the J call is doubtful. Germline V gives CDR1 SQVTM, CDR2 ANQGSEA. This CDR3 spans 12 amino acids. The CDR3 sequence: CSVRNRGDEQYF. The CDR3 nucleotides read TGCAGCGTTAGGAACAGGGGTGACGAGCAGTACTTC.

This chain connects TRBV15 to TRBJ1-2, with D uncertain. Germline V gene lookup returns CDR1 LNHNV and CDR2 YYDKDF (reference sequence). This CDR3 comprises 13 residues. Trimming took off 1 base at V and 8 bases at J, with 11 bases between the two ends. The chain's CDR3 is CATSRAGSEGYTF. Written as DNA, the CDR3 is TGTGCCACCAGCAGAGCGGGATCGGAAGGCTACACCTTC.

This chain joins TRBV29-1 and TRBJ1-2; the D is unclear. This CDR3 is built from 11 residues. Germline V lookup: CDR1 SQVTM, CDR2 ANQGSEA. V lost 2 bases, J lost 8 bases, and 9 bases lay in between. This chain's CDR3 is CSVELREGYTF. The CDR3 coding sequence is TGCAGCGTTGAACTGAGGGAGGGCTACACCTTC.

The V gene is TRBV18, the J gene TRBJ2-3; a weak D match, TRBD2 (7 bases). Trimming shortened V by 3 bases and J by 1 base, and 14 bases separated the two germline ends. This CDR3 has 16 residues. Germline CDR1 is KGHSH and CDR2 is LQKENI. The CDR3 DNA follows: TGTGCCAGCTCACCGCGGGGGCAGCAGGGCACAGATACGCAGTATTTT. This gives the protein CASSPRGQQGTDTQYF. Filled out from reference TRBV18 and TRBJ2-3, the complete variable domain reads NAGVMQNPRHLVRRRGQEARLRCSPMKGHSHVYWYRQLPEEGLKFMVYLQKENIIDESGMPKERFSAEFPKEGPSILRIQQVVRGDSAAYFCASSPRGQQGTDTQYFGPGTRLTVL.

CDR3 DNA sequence: TGCGCCAGCAGCCATGCCCTGGGGGGGATCGAGCAGTACTTC. Protein: CASSHALGGIEQYF. This chain joins TRBV4-1 and TRBJ2-7; TRBD2 aligns across 7 bases. J lost 6 bases, V lost 3 bases, and 8 bases had no gene match. The CDR3 is 14 residues long. Germline assignment: CDR1 MGHRA and CDR2 YSYEKL.

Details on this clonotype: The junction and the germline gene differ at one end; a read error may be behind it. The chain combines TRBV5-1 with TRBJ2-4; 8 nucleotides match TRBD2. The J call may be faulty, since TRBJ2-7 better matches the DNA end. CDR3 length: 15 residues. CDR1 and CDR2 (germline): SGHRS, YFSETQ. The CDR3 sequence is CVSSLAGAGVYEQYF. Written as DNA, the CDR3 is TGCGTCAGCAGCTTGGCCGGAGCGGGAGTCTACGAGCAGTACTTC.

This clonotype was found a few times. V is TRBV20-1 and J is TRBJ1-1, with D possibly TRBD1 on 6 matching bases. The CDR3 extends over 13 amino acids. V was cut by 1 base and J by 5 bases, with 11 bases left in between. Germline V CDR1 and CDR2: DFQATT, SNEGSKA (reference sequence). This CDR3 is CSARGDTGTEAFF. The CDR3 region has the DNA TGCAGTGCTAGAGGGGATACAGGGACTGAAGCTTTCTTT.

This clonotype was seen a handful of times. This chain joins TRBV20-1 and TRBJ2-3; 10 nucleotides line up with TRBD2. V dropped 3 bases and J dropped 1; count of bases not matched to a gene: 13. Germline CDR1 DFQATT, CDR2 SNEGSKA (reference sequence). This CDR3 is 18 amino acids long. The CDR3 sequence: CSARGGTLLAGGTDTQYF. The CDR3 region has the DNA TGCAGTGCTAGGGGGGGAACCTTGCTAGCGGGAGGCACAGATACGCAGTATTTT.

This CDR3 is CASSLVPGLAGVGNEQFF. The DNA of the CDR3 is TGTGCCAGCAGCTTGGTACCGGGACTAGCGGGAGTCGGGAATGAGCAGTTCTTC. This chain connects TRBV5-4 to TRBJ2-1; 14 bases fit TRBD2. The CDR3 has 18 residues. Trimming cost V 0 bases and J 7 bases; bases outside gene matches: 9. The germline V gene encodes CDR1 SGHNT and CDR2 YYREEE (reference sequence).

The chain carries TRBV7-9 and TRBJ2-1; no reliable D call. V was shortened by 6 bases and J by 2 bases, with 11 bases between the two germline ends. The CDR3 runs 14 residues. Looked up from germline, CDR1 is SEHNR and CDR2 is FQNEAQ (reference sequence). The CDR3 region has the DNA TGTGCCAGCAGAGGAACTGTAACCTACAATGAGCAGTTCTTC. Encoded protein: CASRGTVTYNEQFF.

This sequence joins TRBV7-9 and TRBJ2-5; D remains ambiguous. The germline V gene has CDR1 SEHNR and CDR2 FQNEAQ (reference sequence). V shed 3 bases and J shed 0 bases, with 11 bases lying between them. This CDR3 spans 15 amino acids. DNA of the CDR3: TGTGCCAGCAGCTTGGCCGGACCTAACCAAGAGACCCAGTACTTC. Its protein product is CASSLAGPNQETQYF.

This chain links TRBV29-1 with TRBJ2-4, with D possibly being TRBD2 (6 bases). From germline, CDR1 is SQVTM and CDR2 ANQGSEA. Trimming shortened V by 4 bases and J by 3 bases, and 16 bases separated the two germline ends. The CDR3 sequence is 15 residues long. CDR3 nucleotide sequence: TGCAGCGTTGTGGGTTCAGCCGGGGGCAAAAACATTCAGTACTTC. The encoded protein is CSVVGSAGGKNIQYF.

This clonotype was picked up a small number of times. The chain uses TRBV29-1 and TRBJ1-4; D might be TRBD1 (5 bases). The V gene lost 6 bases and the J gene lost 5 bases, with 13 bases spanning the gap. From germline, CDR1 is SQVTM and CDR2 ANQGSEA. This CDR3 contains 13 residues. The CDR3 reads CSVSGSGNEKLFF. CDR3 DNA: TGCAGCGTATCAGGGAGCGGCAATGAAAAACTGTTTTTT.

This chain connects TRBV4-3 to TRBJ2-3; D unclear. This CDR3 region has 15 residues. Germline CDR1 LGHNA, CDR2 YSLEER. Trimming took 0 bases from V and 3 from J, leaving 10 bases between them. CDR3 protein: CASSQDPAQTDTQYF. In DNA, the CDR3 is TGCGCCAGCAGCCAAGATCCCGCCCAGACAGATACGCAGTATTTT.

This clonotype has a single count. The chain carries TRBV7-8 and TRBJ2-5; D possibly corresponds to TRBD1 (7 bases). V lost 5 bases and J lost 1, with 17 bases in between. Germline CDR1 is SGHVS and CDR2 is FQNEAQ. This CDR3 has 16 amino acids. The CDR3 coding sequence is TGTGCCAGCAGCCTATTGACAGGGAGGATCCAAGAGACCCAGTACTTC. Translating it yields CASSLLTGRIQETQYF. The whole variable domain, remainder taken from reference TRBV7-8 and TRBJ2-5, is GAGVSQSPRYKVAKRGQDVALRCDPISGHVSLFWYQQALGQGPEFLTYFQNEAQLDKSGLPSDRFFAERPEGSVSTLKIQRTQQEDSAVYLCASSLLTGRIQETQYFGPGTRLLVL.

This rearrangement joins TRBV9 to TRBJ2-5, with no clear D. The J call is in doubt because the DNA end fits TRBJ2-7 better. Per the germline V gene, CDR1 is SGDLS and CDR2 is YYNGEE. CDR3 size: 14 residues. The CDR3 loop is CASSVDGSLGEQYF. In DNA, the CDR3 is TGTGCCAGCAGCGTAGATGGTAGCCTAGGCGAGCAGTACTTC.

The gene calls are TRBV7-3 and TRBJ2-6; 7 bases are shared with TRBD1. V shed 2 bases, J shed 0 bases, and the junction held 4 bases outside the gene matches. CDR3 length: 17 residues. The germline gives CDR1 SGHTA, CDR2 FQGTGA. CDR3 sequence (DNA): TGTGCCAGCAGCTTACGGGGACAGCTCTCTGGGGCCAACGTCCTGACTTTC. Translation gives CASSLRGQLSGANVLTF.

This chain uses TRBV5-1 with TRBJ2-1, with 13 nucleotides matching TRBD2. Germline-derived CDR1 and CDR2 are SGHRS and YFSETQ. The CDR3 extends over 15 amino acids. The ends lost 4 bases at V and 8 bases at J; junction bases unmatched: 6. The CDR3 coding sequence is TGCGCCAGCAGCGTCGACACTAGCGGGAGGGATGAGCAGTTCTTC. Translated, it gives CASSVDTSGRDEQFF.

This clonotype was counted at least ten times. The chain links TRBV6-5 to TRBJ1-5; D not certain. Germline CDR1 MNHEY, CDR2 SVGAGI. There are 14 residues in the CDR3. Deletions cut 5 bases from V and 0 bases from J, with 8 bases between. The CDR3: CASSATDSNQPQHF. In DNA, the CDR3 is TGTGCCAGCAGTGCTACAGATAGCAATCAGCCCCAGCATTTT.